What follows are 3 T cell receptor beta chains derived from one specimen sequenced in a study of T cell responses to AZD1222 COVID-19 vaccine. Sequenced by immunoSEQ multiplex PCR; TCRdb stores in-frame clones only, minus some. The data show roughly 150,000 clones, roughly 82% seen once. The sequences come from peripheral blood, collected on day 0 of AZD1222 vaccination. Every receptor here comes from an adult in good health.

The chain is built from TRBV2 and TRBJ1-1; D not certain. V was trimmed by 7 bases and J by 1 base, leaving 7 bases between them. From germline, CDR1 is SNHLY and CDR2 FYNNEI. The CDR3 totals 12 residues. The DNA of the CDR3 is TGTGCCAGCAATAAGGGGAACACTGAAGCTTTCTTT. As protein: CASNKGNTEAFF.

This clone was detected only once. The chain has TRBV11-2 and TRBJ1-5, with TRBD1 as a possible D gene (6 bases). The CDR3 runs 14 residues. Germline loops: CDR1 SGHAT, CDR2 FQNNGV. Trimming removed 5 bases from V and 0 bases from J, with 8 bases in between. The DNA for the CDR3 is TGTGCCAGCAGCAGGGGGTATAGCAATCAGCCCCAGCATTTT. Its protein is CASSRGYSNQPQHF.

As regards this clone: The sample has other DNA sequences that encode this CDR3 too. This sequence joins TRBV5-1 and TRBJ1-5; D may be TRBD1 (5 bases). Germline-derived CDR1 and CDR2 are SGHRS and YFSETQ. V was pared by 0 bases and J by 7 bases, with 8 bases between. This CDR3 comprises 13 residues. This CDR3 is CASSLDGGQPQHF. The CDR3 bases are TGCGCCAGCAGCTTGGACGGGGGGCAGCCCCAGCATTTT.